Each of the 22 T cell receptor beta chains below was sequenced from the same sample in a study of blood T cell repertoires in COVID-19. Method: immunoSEQ multiplex PCR; TCRdb's copy keeps in-frame clones and lacks some. The table records 60,000 to 70,000 clones, approximately 86% of them present only once. Sequencing was carried out using peripheral blood. Receptors originate from a man aged 35-49 years with COVID-19, enrolled during active disease.

This clone was counted a single time. The chain has TRBV10-3 and TRBJ2-3; the D gene is possibly TRBD1 (5 bases). The CDR3 runs to 13 residues. Germline CDR1 ENHRY, CDR2 SYGVKD. Trimming took 7 bases from V and 2 from J, leaving 10 bases between them. For the CDR3, the DNA is TGTGCCATCATCGAGACAGACACAGATACGCAGTATTTT. Its translation is CAIIETDTDTQYF.

This chain uses TRBV7-2 with TRBJ1-2, with TRBD1 identical over 7 bases. The germline CDR1 and CDR2 sequences are SGHTA and FQGNSA. The CDR3 is made up of 14 amino acids. V lost 5 bases, J lost 3 bases, and 6 bases stayed unmatched. For the CDR3, the DNA is TGTGCCAGCAGCCTACAGGGGACCGACTATGGCTACACCTTC. Translation gives CASSLQGTDYGYTF.

The genes are TRBV5-4 and TRBJ2-7; TRBD1 aligns across 7 bases. Germline CDR1 and CDR2: SGHNT and YYREEE (reference sequence). The CDR3 runs 13 residues. Germline trimming cut 3 bases from V and 2 bases from J; bases unmatched to any gene: 2. Here the CDR3 DNA reads TGTGCCAGCAGCTACGACAGGGCCTACGAGCAGTACTTC. Its protein is CASSYDRAYEQYF.

This clone was counted a single time. V gene TRBV30 combines with J gene TRBJ1-4; D might be TRBD1 (5 bases). Germline-derived CDR1 and CDR2 are GTSNPN and SVGIG (reference sequence). The CDR3 extends over 13 amino acids. The V gene lost 4 bases and the J gene lost 8 bases, with 14 bases spanning the gap. CDR3 protein: CAWTATVVEKLFF. The CDR3 DNA reads TGTGCCTGGACCGCGACAGTAGTAGAAAAACTGTTTTTT.

V gene TRBV30 combines with J gene TRBJ2-2; TRBD1 might be the D (6 bases). Between the trimmed V and J ends, which lost 1 base and 2 bases, there was a span of 11 bases. CDR3 length: 15 residues. The V gene's germline CDR1 is GTSNPN and CDR2 SVGIG (reference sequence). Here the CDR3 DNA reads TGTGCCTGGAGTGAGGGGGTCCTAAACACCGGGGAGCTGTTTTTT. Amino acid sequence: CAWSEGVLNTGELFF.

The CDR3 reads CASSPRPGTMNTEAFF. The DNA of the CDR3 is TGTGCCAGCTCACCCAGGCCCGGGACAATGAACACTGAAGCTTTCTTT. The J gene is TRBJ1-1, the V gene TRBV18, with TRBD1 as a possible D gene (6 bases). From germline, CDR1 is KGHSH and CDR2 LQKENI. V was pared by 3 bases and J by 0 bases, with 14 bases between. The CDR3 extends over 16 amino acids. Supplemented by reference TRBV18 and TRBJ1-1, the full variable domain reads NAGVMQNPRHLVRRRGQEARLRCSPMKGHSHVYWYRQLPEEGLKFMVYLQKENIIDESGMPKERFSAEFPKEGPSILRIQQVVRGDSAAYFCASSPRPGTMNTEAFFGQGTRLTVV.

V gene TRBV30 combines with J gene TRBJ1-4, with TRBD1 identical over 12 bases. The germline CDR1 and CDR2 sequences are GTSNPN and SVGIG (reference sequence). V was clipped by 8 bases and J by 8 bases; unmatched bases: 6. The CDR3 covers 13 residues. CDR3 in amino acids: CAAGDRGREKLFF. CDR3 bases: TGTGCCGCCGGGGACAGGGGGCGCGAAAAACTGTTTTTT.

V and J are TRBV20-1 and TRBJ1-1; no definite D call. CDR3 length: 11 residues. Germline V gene lookup returns CDR1 DFQATT and CDR2 SNEGSKA (reference sequence). For the CDR3, the DNA is TGCAAGTATCGACAGAACACTGAAGCTTTCTTT. It specifies CKYRQNTEAFF.

The V gene is TRBV9, the J gene TRBJ1-3; D may be TRBD1 (5 bases). V shed 0 bases and J shed 3 bases, with 7 bases lying between them. Germline CDR1 SGDLS, CDR2 YYNGEE. The CDR3 consists of 14 residues. CDR3 bases: TGTGCCAGCAGCGTAGAAACAGGTGGAAACACCATATATTTT. It yields the protein CASSVETGGNTIYF. The full variable domain, with the rest looked up from reference TRBV9 and TRBJ1-3, is DSGVTQTPKHLITATGQRVTLRCSPRSGDLSVYWYQQSLDQGLQFLIQYYNGEERAKGNILERFSAQQFPDLHSELNLSSLELGDSALYFCASSVETGGNTIYFGEGSWLTVV.

In DNA form, the CDR3 reads TGTGCCAGCAGTGACGGGGGGGACAGGGGCGAGTATTTT. Its protein is CASSDGGDRGEYF. The chain has TRBV6-4 and TRBJ2-3; 10 nucleotides align to TRBD1. The J segment lost 13 bases and the V segment lost 2 bases, leaving 6 bases of the junction unmatched. CDR3 length: 13 amino acids. Germline values: CDR1 MRHNA, CDR2 SNTAGT.

This clone was detected only once. The chain links TRBV23-1 to TRBJ2-6; D ambiguous. TRBV23-1 is an ORF, and what it does is uncertain. Between the trimmed V and J ends, which lost 4 bases and 0 bases, there was a span of 7 bases. The CDR3 covers 15 residues. The CDR3 region has the DNA TGCGCCAGCAGTCTCAGTCTCTCTGGGGCCAACGTCCTGACTTTC. As protein: CASSLSLSGANVLTF.

This rearrangement joins TRBV6-4 to TRBJ2-3; D uncertain. V was cut by 4 bases and J by 4 bases, with 9 bases left in between. In germline, CDR1 is MRHNA, CDR2 SNTAGT. This CDR3 is built from 13 residues. The CDR3 coding sequence is TGTGCCAGCAGTGTCTTCTCTTCAGATACGCAGTATTTT. Translation: CASSVFSSDTQYF.

The chain employs TRBV2 and TRBJ1-5, with no clear D. Germline loops: CDR1 SNHLY, CDR2 FYNNEI. V was pared by 5 bases and J by 6 bases, with 14 bases between. This CDR3 comprises 14 residues. The chain's CDR3 is CASSPQSSSQPQHF. The CDR3 coding sequence is TGTGCCAGCAGTCCTCAGTCCAGTTCTCAGCCCCAGCATTTT.

V usage is TRBV19 and J usage is TRBJ1-2; TRBD1 might be the D (6 bases). Germline CDR1 LNHDA, CDR2 SQIVND (reference sequence). The V gene lost 6 bases and the J gene lost 0 bases, with 20 bases spanning the gap. This CDR3 spans 17 amino acids. The CDR3 DNA reads TGTGCCAGTAGCCGGGGACAACCCGCGTTGGCTAACTATGGCTACACCTTC. It specifies CASSRGQPALANYGYTF. Full variable domain (missing parts from reference TRBV19 and TRBJ1-2): DGGITQSPKYLFRKEGQNVTLSCEQNLNHDAMYWYRQDPGQGLRLIYYSQIVNDFQKGDIAEGYSVSREKKESFPLTVTSAQKNPTAFYLCASSRGQPALANYGYTFGSGTRLTVV.

CDR3 nucleotides: TGTGCCAGCAGCAAGACCGGGACTAGCGGGGGGTACAATGAGCAGTTCTTC. Translation gives CASSKTGTSGGYNEQFF. The V call is TRBV11-3, the J call TRBJ2-1; 15 positions match TRBD2. In germline, CDR1 is SGHNT, CDR2 YENEEA. V was clipped by 5 bases and J by 4 bases; unmatched bases: 6. This CDR3 is built from 17 residues.

This clone is a singleton in its sample. This sequence joins TRBV6-6 and TRBJ1-3; D unclear. The germline V gene encodes CDR1 MNHNY and CDR2 SVGAGI (reference sequence). The CDR3 loop spans 13 amino acids. Deletions cut 7 bases from V and 0 bases from J, with 7 bases between. The CDR3 sequence: CASTQVSGNTIYF. As DNA, the CDR3 is TGTGCCAGCACCCAGGTCTCTGGAAACACCATATATTTT.

This clone was observed many times. V usage is TRBV19 and J usage is TRBJ2-2; 10 bases fit TRBD2. J gave up 4 bases and V 0 bases, and 5 bases lay outside the gene matches. The CDR3 spans 17 residues. From germline, CDR1 is LNHDA and CDR2 SQIVND (reference sequence). In DNA form, the CDR3 reads TGTGCCAGTAGTATAGAGGTTCAGCGGGGGGGCACCGGGGAGCTGTTTTTT. As protein: CASSIEVQRGGTGELFF.

This rearrangement joins TRBV5-4 to TRBJ1-2; D not resolved. From germline, CDR1 is SGHNT and CDR2 YYREEE (reference sequence). Trimming removed 4 bases from V and 6 bases from J, with 13 bases in between. There are 13 residues in the CDR3. CDR3 loop: CASSTTPEDGYTF. The CDR3 DNA follows: TGTGCCAGCAGCACTACCCCGGAGGATGGCTACACCTTC. Full variable domain (remainder filled in from reference TRBV5-4 and TRBJ1-2): ETGVTQSPTHLIKTRGQQVTLRCSSQSGHNTVSWYQQALGQGPQFIFQYYREEENGRGNFPPRFSGLQFPNYSSELNVNALELDDSALYLCASSTTPEDGYTFGSGTRLTVV.

The chain has TRBV9 and TRBJ2-1; 9 bases line up with TRBD1. CDR1 SGDLS and CDR2 YYNGEE come from the germline V gene. CDR3 length equals 16 residues. V lost 0 bases and J lost 6; bases outside the gene matches: 7. CDR3 sequence: CASSVESGQGLNEQFF. CDR3 sequence (DNA): TGTGCCAGCAGCGTAGAGTCGGGACAGGGCCTCAATGAGCAGTTCTTC.

The chain couples TRBV18 to TRBJ1-6; 8 nucleotides agree with TRBD1. The CDR3 consists of 14 residues. Germline-derived CDR1 and CDR2 are KGHSH and LQKENI. V lost 3 bases and J lost 7; bases outside the gene matches: 2. CDR3 DNA: TGTGCCAGCTCACCGGACAGGGCAAATTCACCCCTCCACTTT. Residues: CASSPDRANSPLHF.

The chain recombines TRBV11-2 with TRBJ2-2; 7 positions match TRBD1. The junction had 14 bases not matched to a gene; V was cut back by 1 base and J by 6 bases. Germline loops: CDR1 SGHAT, CDR2 FQNNGV. This CDR3 is built from 18 residues. This CDR3 reads CASSLAIYMRQGSGELFF. For the CDR3, the DNA is TGTGCCAGCAGCTTAGCCATTTATATGAGACAGGGATCCGGGGAGCTGTTTTTT.

The rearrangement links TRBV28 to TRBJ2-5, with 9 bases fitting TRBD1. CDR1 MDHEN and CDR2 SYDVKM come from the germline V gene. This CDR3 comprises 13 residues. The junction had 5 bases not matched to a gene; V was cut back by 6 bases and J by 6 bases. CDR3 sequence (DNA): TGTGCCAGCAGGGACAGGGGTGAAAAGACCCAGTACTTC. This translates into CASRDRGEKTQYF.